The 18 T cell receptor beta chains below were found in one sample sequenced in a study of spatial heterogeneity in lung cancer. TCRdb re-called the 5' RACE reads with MiXCR, one entry per CDR3 protein. The sample shows 110,000 or so distinct CDR3 sequences, under 14% of them seen only once. Stated time point: blood at routine non-recurrence follow-up after resection. The sequenced sample was PBMCs, obtained at follow-up. All receptors derive from a female donor with early-stage non-small cell lung cancer.

The table lists this clonotype with a few counts. This chain links TRBV28 with TRBJ2-2, with no clear D. Germline-derived CDR1 and CDR2 are MDHEN and SYDVKM. The CDR3 length is 12 residues. V lost 3 bases, J lost 6 bases, and 5 bases lay in between. CDR3 amino acids: CASSFWPGELFF. The CDR3 DNA reads TGTGCCAGCAGTTTCTGGCCCGGGGAGCTGTTTTTT.

The rearrangement links TRBV12-3 or TRBV12-4 to TRBJ2-3, with D possibly TRBD2 on 5 matching bases. Trimming removed 6 bases at V and 4 bases at J, with 20 bases between. The CDR3 is 16 residues long. CDR3: CASRPWRGGEADTQYF. For the CDR3, the DNA is TGTGCCAGCAGACCGTGGCGAGGAGGCGAGGCAGATACGCAGTATTTT.

In this sample, this clonotype turned up many times. This chain uses TRBV27 with TRBJ2-1; 7 nucleotides align to TRBD2. V was clipped by 6 bases and J by 9 bases; unmatched bases: 5. In germline, CDR1 is MNHEY, CDR2 SMNVEV (reference sequence). The CDR3 spans 12 residues. The CDR3 sequence is CASRFPSGEQFF. For the CDR3, the DNA is TGTGCCAGCAGATTTCCTAGCGGTGAGCAGTTCTTC.

The chain recombines TRBV5-1 with TRBJ1-5; maybe TRBD1 (6 bases). Trimming removed 4 bases from V and 7 bases from J, with 18 bases in between. The CDR3 loop spans 15 amino acids. Germline lookup yields CDR1 SGHRS and CDR2 YFSETQ. The CDR3 nucleotides are TGCGCCAGCAGCAGTCACCCAGGGGTTCGGCAGCCCCAGCATTTT. Translation: CASSSHPGVRQPQHF.

This clonotype has only a few counts. The rearrangement uses TRBV19 and TRBJ2-1, with TRBD1 matching 8 bases. With V trimmed by 2 bases and J by 6 bases, 6 bases remained unmatched. The CDR3 runs 15 residues. Germline V gene sequence: CDR1 LNHDA, CDR2 SQIVND (reference sequence). CDR3 sequence reads: CASSIPGTGTNEQFF. As DNA, the CDR3 is TGTGCCAGTAGTATACCCGGGACAGGCACCAATGAGCAGTTCTTC.

The chain is built from TRBV10-3 and TRBJ2-1; the D is unclear. Germline assignment: CDR1 ENHRY and CDR2 SYGVKD. CDR3 length equals 13 residues. Trimming pared 5 bases from V and 4 bases from J, leaving 9 bases between. CDR3 amino acids: CAISKDDYNEQFF. CDR3 coding DNA: TGTGCCATCAGTAAGGACGATTACAATGAGCAGTTCTTC.

The V call is TRBV5-4, the J call TRBJ1-1, with D unresolved. V dropped 4 bases and J dropped 6 bases, with 19 bases sitting between them. Germline loops: CDR1 SGHNT, CDR2 YYREEE (reference sequence). This CDR3 spans 15 amino acids. The chain's CDR3 is CASSPVDPGASEAFF. CDR3 DNA sequence: TGTGCCAGCAGCCCCGTGGACCCGGGAGCCTCTGAAGCTTTCTTT.

This clonotype was detected ten times or more. V usage is TRBV10-2 and J usage is TRBJ2-6; D not resolved. This CDR3 is built from 14 residues. Germline V gene sequence: CDR1 WSHSY, CDR2 SAAADI. Trimming removed 5 bases at V and 0 bases at J, with 5 bases between. The CDR3 loop is CASSPSSGANVLTF. The CDR3 nucleotides read TGCGCCAGCAGTCCTAGCTCTGGGGCCAACGTCCTGACTTTC.

The chain is built from TRBV11-2 and TRBJ2-5, with 7 positions matching TRBD1. Germline V lookup: CDR1 SGHAT, CDR2 FQNNGV. Losses at the gene ends were 5 bases for V and 3 bases for J; bases not matched to a gene: 6. The CDR3 runs to 14 residues. The CDR3 loop is CASSRGQLKETQYF. Here the CDR3 DNA reads TGTGCCAGCAGCCGGGGACAGTTAAAAGAGACCCAGTACTTC.

This sequence joins TRBV7-2 and TRBJ2-5; 9 bases align to TRBD2. J was trimmed by 4 bases and V by 4 bases; bases with no gene match: 10. Germline CDR1 and CDR2: SGHTA and FQGNSA. The CDR3 covers 16 residues. The CDR3 sequence: CASSSPRGLARETQYF. The CDR3 nucleotides read TGTGCCAGCAGCTCACCCCGGGGACTAGCCCGAGAGACCCAGTACTTC. Filled out from reference TRBV7-2 and TRBJ2-5, the complete variable domain reads GAGVSQSPSNKVTEKGKDVELRCDPISGHTALYWYRQSLGQGLEFLIYFQGNSAPDKSGLPSDRFSAERTGGSVSTLTIQRTQQEDSAVYLCASSSPRGLARETQYFGPGTRLLVL.

The sample holds many counts of this clonotype. This chain uses TRBV12-3 or TRBV12-4 with TRBJ1-5; no definite D call. This CDR3 is built from 18 residues. Trimming stripped 5 bases from V and 0 bases from J, with 20 bases between. The CDR3 nucleotides are TGTGCCAGCAGTCCTTTTAGTGGCAGGAAATATAGCAATCAGCCCCAGCATTTT. It encodes CASSPFSGRKYSNQPQHF.

The chain links TRBV7-9 to TRBJ2-1; 11 positions match TRBD2. The ends lost 5 bases at V and 5 bases at J; junction bases unmatched: 8. Germline V gives CDR1 SEHNR, CDR2 FQNEAQ (reference sequence). The length of the CDR3 is 16 residues. The DNA of the CDR3 is TGTGCCAGCAGCCCCCGTACTAGCGGGAGACACAATGAGCAGTTCTTC. Translating it yields CASSPRTSGRHNEQFF.

The table lists this clonotype with many counts. The CDR3 DNA sequence: TGCGCCAGCAGCACCGGATCCCCTTTGGATGAGCAGTTCTTC. Translation: CASSTGSPLDEQFF. This chain uses TRBV5-1 with TRBJ2-1; D uncertain. The CDR3 extends over 14 amino acids. Germline CDR1 is SGHRS and CDR2 is YFSETQ. With 4 bases removed from V and 8 bases from J, the gap between germline ends came to 16 bases.

This clonotype was counted at least ten times. The rearrangement links TRBV7-6 to TRBJ2-1, with 12 bases aligning to TRBD2. Germline CDR1 SGHVS, CDR2 FNYEAQ. J was trimmed by 6 bases and V by 5 bases; bases with no gene match: 20. This CDR3 spans 20 amino acids. In DNA form, the CDR3 reads TGTGCCAGCAGCAGCTATCGGCTAGCGGGAGGGCAGGGGGGTCGCAATGAGCAGTTCTTC. Residues: CASSSYRLAGGQGGRNEQFF.

At least ten counts were recorded for this clonotype. The rearrangement links TRBV30 to TRBJ1-5; 9 bases are a match to TRBD1. The V gene end was trimmed by 3 bases and the J gene end by 3 bases; junction bases not matched to a gene: 9. CDR3 length: 16 amino acids. Germline-derived CDR1 and CDR2 are GTSNPN and SVGIG (reference sequence). In DNA form, the CDR3 reads TGTGCCTGGAGCAGGAGACAGGGGGATCCCAATCAGCCCCAGCATTTT. It translates to CAWSRRQGDPNQPQHF.

This clonotype was recorded many times. The chain couples TRBV10-3 to TRBJ1-3; the D is unclear. This CDR3 region has 13 residues. Trimming stripped 6 bases from V and 1 base from J, with 7 bases between. Germline values: CDR1 ENHRY, CDR2 SYGVKD. CDR3 protein: CAIRVLSGNTIYF. The CDR3 region has the DNA TGTGCCATCAGGGTCCTTTCTGGAAACACCATATATTTT.

This clonotype has just a few counts. The chain carries TRBV7-2 and TRBJ2-1; 9 bases fit TRBD2. V was clipped by 4 bases and J by 7 bases; unmatched bases: 11. The CDR3 is made up of 16 amino acids. From germline, CDR1 is SGHTA and CDR2 FQGNSA. The CDR3, as DNA: TGTGCCAGCAGCTCGCGTTTTAGCGGGAGTGCAAATGAGCAGTTCTTC. As protein: CASSSRFSGSANEQFF.

This clonotype was found many times. The chain employs TRBV3-1 and TRBJ2-7; TRBD1 might be the D (6 bases). Germline CDR1 LGHDT, CDR2 YNNKEL (reference sequence). V was trimmed by 1 base and J by 4 bases, leaving 14 bases between them. The CDR3 is 15 amino acids. This chain's CDR3 is CASSQGHRAFYEQYF. CDR3 bases: TGTGCCAGCAGCCAAGGCCACAGGGCGTTTTACGAGCAGTACTTC.